This note documents a single TCR beta chain sequence. What it binds is not known. The method was immunoSEQ multiplex PCR; TCRdb's version includes in-frame clones alone and lacks a portion of them. The table has roughly 75,000 clones, 80% to 90% seen once. V shed 1 base and J 5 bases; nucleotides not matched to a gene: 11. This CDR3 is built from 18 residues. CDR1 and CDR2 (germline): SGHTA, FQGNSA. The data were obtained in a study of OX40 agonist ivuxolimab in advanced cancers. Study-level information: The mean age was 60 years, ranging from about 20 to 79, with around four fifths of participants male. Study findings and constraints: Averaging showed that CD8+ T cells had more expanded clones than CD4+ did.

The receptor was isolated from an adult with an advanced solid tumor such as melanoma, head and neck, liver or kidney cancer. The source was CD4+ or CD8+ T cells sorted from blood, collected in a trial of the OX40 agonist ivuxolimab. J is TRBJ2-5 and V is TRBV7-2, with 12 bases matching TRBD2. The CDR3 DNA reads TGTGCCAGCAGCTTAGAAGCTAGCGGGGGGGCCGAGGGGGAGACCCAGTACTTC. Translated, it gives CASSLEASGGAEGETQYF.